By share of the sample, the clone carrying this T cell receptor beta chain is medium-sized. Its target is not known. The TRBV12-4/TRBJ1-2 clonotypes were amplified using barcode primers with ligated adaptors. Using its own MiXCR run on the multiplex PCR reads, TCRdb lists one record per CDR3 protein. The sample lists over 2,000 distinct CDR3 sequences; 2.4% were seen once. General study results and limits: Tumor Tregs overlapped most with tumor, then blood, naive CD4+ cells. Under 2.1% of tumor Treg sequences matched blood Tregs or memory cells. Tumor memory CD4+ T cell TCR gene usage was found to cluster with blood and lymph node memory CD4+ cells and with lymph node naive CD4+ cells.

Tregs were sorted as CD4+CD25+CD127-/low cells. CDR3 length equals 13 residues. Losses at the gene ends were 5 bases for V and 6 bases for J; bases not matched to a gene: 5. The rearrangement joins TRBV12-3 or TRBV12-4 to TRBJ1-2, with 8 bases lining up with TRBD1. This TCR came from a female donor with breast cancer. The specimen sequenced was tumor-infiltrating Tregs sorted from the breast tumor. The CDR3 sequence: CASSRTGTNGYTF. CDR3 in DNA: TGTGCCAGCAGTCGGACAGGGACGAATGGCTACACCTTC.